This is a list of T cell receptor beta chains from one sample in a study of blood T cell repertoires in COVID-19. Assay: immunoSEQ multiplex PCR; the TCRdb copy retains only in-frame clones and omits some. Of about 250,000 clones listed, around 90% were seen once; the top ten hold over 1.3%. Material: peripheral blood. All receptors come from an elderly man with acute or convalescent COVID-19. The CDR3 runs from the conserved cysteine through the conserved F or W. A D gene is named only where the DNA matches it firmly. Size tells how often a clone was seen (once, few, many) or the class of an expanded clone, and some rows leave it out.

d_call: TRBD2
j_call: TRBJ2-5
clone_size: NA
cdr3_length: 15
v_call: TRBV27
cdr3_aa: CASSLLAGVSETQYF
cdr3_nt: TGTGCCAGCAGTTTACTAGCGGGAGTCAGTGAGACCCAGTACTTC

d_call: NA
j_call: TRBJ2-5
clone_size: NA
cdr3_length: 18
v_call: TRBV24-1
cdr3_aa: CATSKIPTPETGQETQYF
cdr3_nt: TGTGCCACCAGCAAAATCCCAACACCCGAGACAGGTCAAGAGACCCAGTACTTC

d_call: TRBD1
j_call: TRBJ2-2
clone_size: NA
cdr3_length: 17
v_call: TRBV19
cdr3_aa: CASRPHPGTGTTGELFF
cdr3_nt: TGTGCCAGTAGGCCTCACCCCGGGACAGGGACAACCGGGGAGCTGTTTTTT

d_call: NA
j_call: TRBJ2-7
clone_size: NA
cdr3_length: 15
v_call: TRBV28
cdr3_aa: CASSLAGVNRNEQYF
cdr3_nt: TGTGCCAGCAGTTTAGCAGGGGTTAATCGCAACGAGCAGTACTTC

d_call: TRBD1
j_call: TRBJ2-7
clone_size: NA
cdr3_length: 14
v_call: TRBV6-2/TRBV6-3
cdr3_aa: CASSHGDRSYEQYF
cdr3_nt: TGTGCCAGCAGTCACGGGGACAGATCCTACGAGCAGTACTTC

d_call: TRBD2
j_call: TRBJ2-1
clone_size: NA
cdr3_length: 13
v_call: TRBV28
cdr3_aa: CASREPGGYEQFF
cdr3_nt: TGTGCCAGCAGAGAACCGGGAGGGTATGAGCAGTTCTTC

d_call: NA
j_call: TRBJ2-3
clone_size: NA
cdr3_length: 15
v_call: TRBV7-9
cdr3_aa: CASSLGGYSTDTQYF
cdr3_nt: TGTGCCAGCAGCTTAGGAGGCTACAGCACAGATACGCAGTATTTT

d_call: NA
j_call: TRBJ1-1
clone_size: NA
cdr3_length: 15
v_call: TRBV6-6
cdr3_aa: CASRTTLGANTEAFF
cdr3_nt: TGTGCCAGCAGGACAACGCTGGGGGCGAACACTGAAGCTTTCTTT

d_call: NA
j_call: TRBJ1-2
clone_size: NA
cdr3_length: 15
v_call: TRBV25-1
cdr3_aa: CASSEPLTGVYGYTF
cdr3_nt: TGTGCCAGCAGTGAGCCTCTCACGGGGGTCTATGGCTACACCTTC

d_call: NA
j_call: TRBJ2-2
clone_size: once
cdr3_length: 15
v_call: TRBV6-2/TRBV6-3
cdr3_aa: CASSVGQVDTGELFF
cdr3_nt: TGTGCCAGCAGTGTGGGGCAGGTCGATACCGGGGAGCTGTTTTTT

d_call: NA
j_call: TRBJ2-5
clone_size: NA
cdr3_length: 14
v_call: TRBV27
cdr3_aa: CASSLWSGLETQYF
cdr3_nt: TGTGCCAGCAGTTTATGGTCAGGGCTAGAGACCCAGTACTTC

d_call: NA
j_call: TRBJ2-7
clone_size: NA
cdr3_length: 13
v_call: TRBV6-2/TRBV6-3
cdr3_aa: CASSQEGTYEQYF
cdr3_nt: TGTGCCAGCAGTCAGGAGGGCACTTACGAGCAGTACTTC

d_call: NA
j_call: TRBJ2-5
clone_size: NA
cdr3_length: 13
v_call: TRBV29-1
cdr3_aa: CSVGQGGRETQYF
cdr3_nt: TGCAGCGTCGGACAGGGAGGGCGGGAGACCCAGTACTTC

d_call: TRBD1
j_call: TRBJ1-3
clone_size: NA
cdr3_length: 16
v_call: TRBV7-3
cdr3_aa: CASSLSPGGSGNTIYF
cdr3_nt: TGTGCCAGCAGCTTATCTCCAGGGGGCTCTGGAAACACCATATATTTT

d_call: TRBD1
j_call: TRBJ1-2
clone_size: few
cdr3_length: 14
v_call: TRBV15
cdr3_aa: CATSTWTGEYGYTF
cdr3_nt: TGTGCCACCAGCACCTGGACAGGGGAATATGGCTACACCTTC

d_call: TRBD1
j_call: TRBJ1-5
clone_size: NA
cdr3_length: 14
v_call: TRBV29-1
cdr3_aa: CSVGTGVGNQPQHF
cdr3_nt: TGCAGCGTCGGGACAGGGGTAGGCAATCAGCCCCAGCATTTT

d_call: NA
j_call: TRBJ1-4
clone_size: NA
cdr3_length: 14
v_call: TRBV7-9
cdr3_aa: CASSLDLGSEKLFF
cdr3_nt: TGTGCCAGCAGCTTAGATTTGGGCAGTGAAAAACTGTTTTTT

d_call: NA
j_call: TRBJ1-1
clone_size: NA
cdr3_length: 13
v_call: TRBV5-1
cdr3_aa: CASSLVVDSQAFF
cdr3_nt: TGCGCCAGCAGCTTGGTTGTCGACAGCCAAGCTTTCTTT

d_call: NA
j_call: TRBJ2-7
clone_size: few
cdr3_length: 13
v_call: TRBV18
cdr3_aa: CASSPQGQGEQYF
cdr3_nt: TGTGCCAGCTCACCCCAGGGTCAAGGTGAGCAGTACTTC

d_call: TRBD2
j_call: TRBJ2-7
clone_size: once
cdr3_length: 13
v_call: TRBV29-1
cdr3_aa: CSATTSGAYEQYF
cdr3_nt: TGCAGCGCGACGACTAGCGGGGCCTACGAGCAGTACTTC

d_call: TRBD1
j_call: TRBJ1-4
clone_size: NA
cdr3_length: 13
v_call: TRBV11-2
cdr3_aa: CASSLTGGEKLFF
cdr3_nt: TGTGCCAGCAGCCTAACAGGGGGTGAAAAACTGTTTTTT

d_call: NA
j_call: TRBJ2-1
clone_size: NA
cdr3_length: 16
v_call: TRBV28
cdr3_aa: CASSLKGVGYNSEQFF
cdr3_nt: TGTGCCAGCAGTCTAAAAGGGGTAGGGTACAATAGTGAGCAGTTCTTC

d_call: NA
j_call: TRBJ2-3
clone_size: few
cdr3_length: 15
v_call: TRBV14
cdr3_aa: CATIRTGPSTDTQYF
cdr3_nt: TGTGCCACCATCAGAACAGGGCCTAGCACAGATACGCAGTATTTT

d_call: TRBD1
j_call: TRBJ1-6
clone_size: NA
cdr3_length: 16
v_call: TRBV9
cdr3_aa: CASSVEEGAISSPLHF
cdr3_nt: TGTGCCAGCAGCGTAGAGGAGGGGGCGATTAGTTCACCCCTCCACTTT

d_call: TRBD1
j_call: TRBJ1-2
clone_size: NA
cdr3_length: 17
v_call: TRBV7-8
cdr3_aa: CASSLDRDRGLDGGYTF
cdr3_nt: TGTGCCAGCAGCTTAGATCGGGACAGGGGGCTCGATGGTGGCTACACCTTC

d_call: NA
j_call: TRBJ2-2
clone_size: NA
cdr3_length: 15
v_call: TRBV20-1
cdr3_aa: CSASRDTRDTGELFF
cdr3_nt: TGCAGTGCTAGTAGGGACACCCGGGACACCGGGGAGCTGTTTTTT

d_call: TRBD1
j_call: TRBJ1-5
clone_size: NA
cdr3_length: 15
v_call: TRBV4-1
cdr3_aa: CASSLGQVSNQPQHF
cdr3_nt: TGCGCCAGCAGCCTGGGACAGGTGAGCAATCAGCCCCAGCATTTT

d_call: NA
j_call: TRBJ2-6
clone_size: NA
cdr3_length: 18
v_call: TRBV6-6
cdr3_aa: CASSRNAGAISGANVLTF
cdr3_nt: TGTGCCAGCAGCCGAAACGCAGGGGCTATATCTGGGGCCAACGTCCTGACTTTC

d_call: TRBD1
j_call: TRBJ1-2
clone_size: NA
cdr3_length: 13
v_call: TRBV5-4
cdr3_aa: CASSQTGAPGYTF
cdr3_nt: TGTGCCAGCAGCCAAACAGGGGCGCCTGGCTACACCTTC

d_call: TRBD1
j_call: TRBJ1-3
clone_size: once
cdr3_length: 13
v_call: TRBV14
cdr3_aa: CASGQGRGNTIYF
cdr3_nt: TGTGCCAGTGGACAGGGACGAGGTAACACCATATATTTT

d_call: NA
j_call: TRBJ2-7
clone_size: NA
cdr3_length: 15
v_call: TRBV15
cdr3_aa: CATSRDQGSSYEQYF
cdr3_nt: TGTGCCACCAGCAGAGATCAAGGGAGCTCCTACGAGCAGTACTTC

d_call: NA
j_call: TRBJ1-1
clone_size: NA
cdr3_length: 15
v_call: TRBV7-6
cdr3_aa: CASSLVGELSSEAFF
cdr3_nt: TGTGCCAGCAGCTTAGTAGGAGAGTTGTCGTCTGAAGCTTTCTTT

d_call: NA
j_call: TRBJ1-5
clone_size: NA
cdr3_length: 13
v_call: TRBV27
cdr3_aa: CASSSTGNQPQHF
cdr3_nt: TGTGCCAGCAGTTCAACGGGCAATCAGCCCCAGCATTTT

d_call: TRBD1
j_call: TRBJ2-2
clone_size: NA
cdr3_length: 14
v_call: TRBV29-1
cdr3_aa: CSVDGQGFGGELFF
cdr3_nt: TGCAGCGTTGATGGACAGGGTTTCGGCGGGGAGCTGTTTTTT

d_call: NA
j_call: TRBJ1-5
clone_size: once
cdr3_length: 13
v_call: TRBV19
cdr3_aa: CASSIGGNQPQHF
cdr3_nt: TGTGCCAGTAGTATCGGTGGCAATCAGCCCCAGCATTTT

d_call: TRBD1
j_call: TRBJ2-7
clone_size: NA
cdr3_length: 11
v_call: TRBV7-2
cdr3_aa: CASSGGQEQYF
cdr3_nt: TGTGCCAGCAGCGGGGGACAGGAGCAGTACTTC

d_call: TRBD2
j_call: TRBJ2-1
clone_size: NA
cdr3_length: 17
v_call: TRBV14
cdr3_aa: CASSQDRVLAGMKEQFF
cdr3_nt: TGTGCCAGCAGCCAAGACAGAGTACTAGCGGGGATGAAAGAGCAGTTCTTC

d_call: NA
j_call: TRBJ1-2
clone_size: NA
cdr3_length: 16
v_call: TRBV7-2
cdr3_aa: CASNRRSVYRDYGYTF
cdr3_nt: TGTGCCAGCAACCGTCGCTCCGTGTACAGGGACTATGGCTACACCTTC

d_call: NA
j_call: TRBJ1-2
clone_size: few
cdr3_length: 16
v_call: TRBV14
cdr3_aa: CASSPSIRYRRDGYTF
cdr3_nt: TGTGCCAGCAGCCCTTCCATCCGCTACCGGAGGGATGGCTACACCTTC

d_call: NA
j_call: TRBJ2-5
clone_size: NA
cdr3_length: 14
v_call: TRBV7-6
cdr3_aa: CASSRQGIGETQYF
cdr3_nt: TGTGCCAGCAGTCGCCAGGGAATTGGGGAGACCCAGTACTTC

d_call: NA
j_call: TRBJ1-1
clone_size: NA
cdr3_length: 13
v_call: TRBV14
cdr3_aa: CASSYDSNTEAFF
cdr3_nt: TGTGCCAGCAGCTATGACAGCAACACTGAAGCTTTCTTT